This T cell receptor beta chain was observed in a study of vaccination and CD4 T cells after COVID-19. Study in general: The study collected post-vaccine samples a median around 66 days after dose two, with a range of 14 to 241.

Treatment described: roughly 10-day PBMC culture with coronavirus spike peptide pools or control peptides (ViraFEST assay). On day 3 and again on day 7, fresh IL-2 medium was used to replace half the medium. Comments on this clonotype: Its antigen is not identified.

The CDR3 consists of 12 residues. V was cut by 3 bases and J by 8 bases, with 10 bases left in between. Germline V gives CDR1 SGHTA, CDR2 FQGNSA. Sequence data for DNA of cultured CD4+ T cells were generated by the Oncomine TCR Beta short-read assay. TCRdb re-analysed the PCR reads in MiXCR, keeping a single row per CDR3 protein. The table includes around 19,000 distinct CDR3 sequences, around 50% detected once. The source is a human donor who had recovered from COVID-19. This chain joins TRBV7-2 and TRBJ1-1; D remains ambiguous. The sequenced material came from CD4+ T cells from blood, cultured in vitro. DNA for the CDR3: TGTGCCAGCAGCTTTAGTGGGGTAGAAGCTTTCTTT. Residues: CASSFSGVEAFF.